This T cell receptor beta chain was profiled in a study of T cell responses to AZD1222 COVID-19 vaccine. The study, taken as a whole, reports: Once two AZD1222 doses were given, Spike-specific TCR breadth and depth went up. Among those given AZD1222, only five to seven were seropositive at baseline. Among the donors, most were white British and more were female, and clonal diversity was possibly underestimated.

Assay used: immunoSEQ multiplex PCR; TCRdb lists only in-frame clones, some missing. Among some 180,000 clones listed, 80% to 95% were seen once. This CDR3 has 15 residues. Trimming removed 0 bases at V and 0 bases at J, with 8 bases between. Germline V lookup: CDR1 WNHNN, CDR2 SYGVQD (reference sequence). Remarks on this clone: The antigen remains undetermined.

The receptor was derived from an adult who received the MenACWY meningococcal vaccine as a control. The chain employs TRBV10-1 and TRBJ1-1; no definite D call. This specimen was peripheral blood, taken 28 days after the second dose of the MenACWY control vaccine. The CDR3 DNA reads TGCGCCAGCAGTGAGTCCTCAGCAATGAACACTGAAGCTTTCTTT. This translates into CASSESSAMNTEAFF.